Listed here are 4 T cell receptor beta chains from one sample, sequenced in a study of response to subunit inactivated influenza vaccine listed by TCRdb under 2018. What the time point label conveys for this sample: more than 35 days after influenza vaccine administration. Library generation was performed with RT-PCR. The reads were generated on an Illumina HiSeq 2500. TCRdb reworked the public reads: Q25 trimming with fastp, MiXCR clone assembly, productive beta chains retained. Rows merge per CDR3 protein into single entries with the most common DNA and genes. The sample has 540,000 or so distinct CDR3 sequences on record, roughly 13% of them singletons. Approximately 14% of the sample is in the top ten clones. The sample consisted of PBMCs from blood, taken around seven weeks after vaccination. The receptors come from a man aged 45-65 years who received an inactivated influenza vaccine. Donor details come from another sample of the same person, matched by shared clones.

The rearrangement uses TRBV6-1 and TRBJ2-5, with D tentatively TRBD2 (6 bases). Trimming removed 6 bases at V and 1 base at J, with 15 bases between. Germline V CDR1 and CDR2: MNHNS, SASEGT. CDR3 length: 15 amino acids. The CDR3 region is CASSKAAGPQETQYF. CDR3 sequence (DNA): TGTGCCAGCAGCAAGGCCGCGGGGCCCCAAGAGACCCAGTACTTC.

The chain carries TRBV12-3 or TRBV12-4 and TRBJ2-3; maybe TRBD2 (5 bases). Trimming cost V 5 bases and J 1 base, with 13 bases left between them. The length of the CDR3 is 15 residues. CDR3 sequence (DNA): TGTGCCAGCAGTCTTTCATTCGGGGGCACAGATACGCAGTATTTT. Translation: CASSLSFGGTDTQYF.

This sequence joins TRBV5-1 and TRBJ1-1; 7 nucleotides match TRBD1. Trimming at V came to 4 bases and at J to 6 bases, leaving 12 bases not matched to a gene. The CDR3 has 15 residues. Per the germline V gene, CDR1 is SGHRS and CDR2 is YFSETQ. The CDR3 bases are TGCGCCAGCAGCGACGACAGGGCCGCGAGGGCTGAAGCTTTCTTT. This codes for CASSDDRAARAEAFF.

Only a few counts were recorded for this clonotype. CDR3 region: CASSLADRVQETQYF. The CDR3 DNA follows: TGCGCCAGCAGCTTGGCCGACAGGGTCCAAGAGACCCAGTACTTC. J is TRBJ2-5 and V is TRBV5-1; TRBD1 matches at 7 bases. This CDR3 is 15 amino acids long. The V gene's germline CDR1 is SGHRS and CDR2 YFSETQ. The junction had 3 bases not matched to a gene; V was cut back by 0 bases and J by 1 base.